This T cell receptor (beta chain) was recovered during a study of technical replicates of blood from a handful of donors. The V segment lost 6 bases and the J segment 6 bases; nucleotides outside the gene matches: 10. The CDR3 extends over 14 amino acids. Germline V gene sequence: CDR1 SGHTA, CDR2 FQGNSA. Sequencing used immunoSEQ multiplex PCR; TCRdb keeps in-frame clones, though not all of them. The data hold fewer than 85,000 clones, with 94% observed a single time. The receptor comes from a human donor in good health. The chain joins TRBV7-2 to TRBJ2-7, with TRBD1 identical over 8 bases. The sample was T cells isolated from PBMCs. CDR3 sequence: CASRSTGTGGEQYF. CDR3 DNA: TGTGCCAGCAGATCAACCGGGACAGGTGGCGAGCAGTACTTC. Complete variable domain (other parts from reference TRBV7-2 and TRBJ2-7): GAGVSQSPSNKVTEKGKDVELRCDPISGHTALYWYRQSLGQGLEFLIYFQGNSAPDKSGLPSDRFSAERTGGSVSTLTIQRTQQEDSAVYLCASRSTGTGGEQYFGPGTRLTVT.